The entry below gives a single TCR beta chain sequence along with its context. What it binds is unknown. At the deep level, the assay was run. Only in-frame clones appear in the TCRdb table, and some are missing; sequencing was by immunoSEQ multiplex PCR. The table has roughly 1.5 million clones, around 98% seen once. Caucasian adults residing in Nashville, Tennessee made up all the donors. This specimen comes from a study of shared clonotypes between healthy human individuals. Study-wide points: Relative to their counterparts shared across all four donors, non-shared clonotypes exhibited diminished generation probabilities.

Germline V lookup: CDR1 SGHAT, CDR2 FQNNGV. V was pared by 5 bases and J by 4 bases, with 18 bases between. This CDR3 has 16 residues. Sample: naive CD4+ T cells sorted from blood. Described subset: CD45RA+ positively selected. V and J are TRBV11-2 and TRBJ2-1; the D gene is possibly TRBD2 (6 bases). The origin of this receptor is a man younger than 40 in good health. The CDR3 DNA reads TGTGCCAGCAGCAAAAATAGCGGAGCTAGTTACAATGAGCAGTTCTTC. Translating it yields CASSKNSGASYNEQFF.